Listed below are T cell receptor beta chains from one sample, sequenced in a study of CD8 T cells in Susac syndrome. TCRdb analysed the immunoSEQ multiplex PCR reads with MiXCR anew, one entry per CDR3 protein. The data show about 160,000 distinct CDR3 sequences, 85% to 95% seen once. The specimen was CD4+ T cells from PBMCs. All receptors derive from a human donor in good health. CDR3s leave out the opening cysteine and the closing phenylalanine or tryptophan. Each record gives: J gene, V gene, clone size, CDR3 protein. Clone size is given for some rows only: seen once, a few or many times, or a class if the clone is expanded.

>TRBJ2-7|TRBV29-1|.
SVGQWTGGNEQY
>TRBJ2-2|TRBV5-1|.
ASSLSPLGTGELF
>TRBJ2-3|TRBV7-9|.
ATGDTQY
>TRBJ2-5|TRBV5-1|few
ASSPRTVQETQY
>TRBJ1-1|TRBV12-3/TRBV12-4|.
ASTTGQGETEAF
>TRBJ1-2|TRBV20-1|.
SAFSGTLASGYT
>TRBJ2-5|TRBV29-1|.
SVGELTGQETQY
>TRBJ1-4|TRBV7-9|.
ASSNRGRTEKLF
>TRBJ1-1|TRBV18|.
ASSLRGEGAF
>TRBJ2-5|TRBV24-1|.
ATSDATGTQETQY
>TRBJ2-7|TRBV29-1|.
SAGPDRDGEQY
>TRBJ1-1|TRBV20-1|.
SAPHMNTEAF
>TRBJ2-1|TRBV24-1|.
ATSGSRSGDEQF
>TRBJ2-2|TRBV5-1|.
ASSSDGTSTGELF
>TRBJ1-2|TRBV4-2|.
ASSQDPDRTYGYT
>TRBJ1-1|TRBV18|.
ASSRWTGGDTEAF
>TRBJ2-7|TRBV20-1|.
SAATLAAYEQY
>TRBJ2-7|TRBV5-6|.
ASSLLGGGADREQY
>TRBJ2-2|TRBV5-4|.
ASSPLPKGTGELF
>TRBJ2-5|TRBV3-1|.
ASSQGASLNQETQY
>TRBJ1-4|TRBV20-1|.
SATAGGFNEKLF
>TRBJ2-5|TRBV12-3/TRBV12-4|.
ASSLWRGPREETQY
>TRBJ2-7|TRBV5-1|once
ASSSTGGSYEQY
>TRBJ2-2|TRBV2|.
ASRVPSGLLRELF
>TRBJ2-3|TRBV9|.
ASSVGLQKPTDTQY
>TRBJ1-1|TRBV3-1|.
ASSQGLGDTEAF
>TRBJ2-1|TRBV29-1|.
SVHRAPYNEQF
>TRBJ2-3|TRBV5-4|.
ASSLVGRGGLTDTQY
>TRBJ1-3|TRBV3-1|.
ASSPDSGNTIY
>TRBJ2-6|TRBV7-3|once
ASSTRQGAGANVLT